This record looks at one T cell receptor (beta chain) sequence and its context. The data were taken from a study of blood T cell repertoires in COVID-19. The overall study: COVID-19 samples from acute and convalescent phases originated in the United States, Italy and Spain. PBMCs, B-cell-depleted T cells, or T cells provided the cDNA or gDNA that made up the material.

Per the authors' pipeline: Estimated nucleated cell counts came from reference gene primer amplification. Measured with immunoSEQ multiplex PCR; TCRdb has only the in-frame clones, and not every one. V, J and clone size are taken as reported in that table, and D and trimming were inferred from the DNA itself. The sample includes 140,000 to 150,000 clones, roughly 84% of them seen just once. From germline, CDR1 is MNHEY and CDR2 SVGEGT. V was pared by 0 bases and J by 4 bases, with 13 bases between. The CDR3 sequence is 17 residues long. The receptor was isolated from a human donor in a cohort sampled during active COVID-19. The genes are TRBV6-2 or TRBV6-3 and TRBJ1-6; D perhaps matches TRBD1 (5 bases). The sequencing sample was made of peripheral blood. The CDR3 loop reads CASSYSARVGYNSPLHF. The CDR3 bases are TGTGCCAGCAGTTACTCCGCCAGGGTGGGATATAATTCACCCCTCCACTTT.